The 6 T cell receptor beta chains presented below share a single source sample, sequenced in a study of control samples from healthy donors and cancer patients. The method was immunoSEQ multiplex PCR; TCRdb's version includes in-frame clones alone and lacks a portion of them. The data show about 160,000 clones, about 94% seen once. The sequenced material came from blood. The receptors originated from a woman aged 40-49 years in good health.

This clone is classed as medium-sized. V gene TRBV4-3 combines with J gene TRBJ2-5; no definite D call. The germline CDR1 and CDR2 sequences are LGHNA and YSLEER. V was shortened by 3 bases and J by 1 base, with 24 bases between the two germline ends. The length of the CDR3 is 19 residues. The CDR3 spells CASSHIPPKGGRPQETQYF. In nucleotides, the CDR3 is TGCGCCAGCAGCCATATTCCTCCGAAAGGTGGCCGACCCCAAGAGACCCAGTACTTC.

The rearrangement joins TRBV6-5 to TRBJ1-2; D may be TRBD1 (5 bases). The V end lost 8 bases, the J end lost 6 bases, and 16 bases lay between the germline ends. Germline CDR1 MNHEY, CDR2 SVGAGI. The CDR3 is 13 amino acids. The CDR3 region is CASAHQGRNGYTF. The DNA of the CDR3 is TGTGCCAGCGCCCACCAGGGTAGAAATGGCTACACCTTC.

The chain combines TRBV10-1 with TRBJ2-5; no reliable D call. V was clipped by 2 bases and J by 4 bases, with 11 bases between them. This CDR3 has 14 residues. Germline V gene data show CDR1 as WNHNN and CDR2 as SYGVQD (reference sequence). CDR3 in DNA: TGCGCCAGCAGTGAGCTCCAGCGAGGAGAGACCCAGTACTTC. Protein: CASSELQRGETQYF.

The chain has TRBV7-8 and TRBJ2-1; 9 bases line up with TRBD2. With 1 base clipped from V and 7 bases from J, the junction kept 17 bases outside the gene matches. Germline-derived CDR1 and CDR2 are SGHVS and FQNEAQ. This CDR3 is built from 19 residues. CDR3 coding DNA: TGTGCCAGCAGCTTAGGGCGACTCCGGGTAGCGGGAGTGAGTAATGAGCAGTTCTTC. Translated: CASSLGRLRVAGVSNEQFF.

In its sample, this clone was seen once. The J gene is TRBJ1-2, the V gene TRBV30; 12 bases are shared with TRBD1. The CDR3 consists of 16 residues. The germline V gene encodes CDR1 GTSNPN and CDR2 SVGIG (reference sequence). V dropped 0 bases and J dropped 8; count of bases not matched to a gene: 10. CDR3 in amino acids: CAWSVHPGQGAKGYTF. CDR3 in DNA: TGTGCCTGGAGTGTCCACCCGGGACAGGGGGCAAAAGGCTACACCTTC.

This sequence joins TRBV7-9 and TRBJ2-4, with D possibly TRBD2 on 5 matching bases. The CDR3 consists of 15 residues. Trimming removed 5 bases from V and 1 base from J, with 12 bases in between. Germline-derived CDR1 and CDR2 are SEHNR and FQNEAQ (reference sequence). In DNA form, the CDR3 reads TGTGCCAGCAGCCCACCGGGGTTCGCCAAAAACATTCAGTACTTC. Its protein is CASSPPGFAKNIQYF.